The clone carrying this T cell receptor (beta chain) was detected only a few times. The V and J ends lost 5 bases and 4 bases, in that order; junction bases with no gene match: 8. Germline values: CDR1 LGHDT, CDR2 YNNKEL (reference sequence). CDR3 length equals 16 residues. The data were obtained in a study of blood T cell repertoires in COVID-19. Per the original data handling: For nucleated cells, counts were estimated from reference gene primer amplification. Assay used: immunoSEQ multiplex PCR; TCRdb lists only in-frame clones, some missing. The D gene and trimming were derived from the DNA, and the V and J assignments and clone size from that table. This table holds under 110,000 clones, under 85% found once.

The chain recombines TRBV3-1 (or the pseudogene TRBV3-2) with TRBJ2-5; TRBD1 matches at 12 bases. This TCR derives from a woman aged 55-69 years with acute or convalescent COVID-19. What was sequenced was peripheral blood. For the CDR3, the DNA is TGTGCCAGCAGCACTGGGGACAGGGGGCTGGGAGAGACCCAGTACTTC. It yields the protein CASSTGDRGLGETQYF.